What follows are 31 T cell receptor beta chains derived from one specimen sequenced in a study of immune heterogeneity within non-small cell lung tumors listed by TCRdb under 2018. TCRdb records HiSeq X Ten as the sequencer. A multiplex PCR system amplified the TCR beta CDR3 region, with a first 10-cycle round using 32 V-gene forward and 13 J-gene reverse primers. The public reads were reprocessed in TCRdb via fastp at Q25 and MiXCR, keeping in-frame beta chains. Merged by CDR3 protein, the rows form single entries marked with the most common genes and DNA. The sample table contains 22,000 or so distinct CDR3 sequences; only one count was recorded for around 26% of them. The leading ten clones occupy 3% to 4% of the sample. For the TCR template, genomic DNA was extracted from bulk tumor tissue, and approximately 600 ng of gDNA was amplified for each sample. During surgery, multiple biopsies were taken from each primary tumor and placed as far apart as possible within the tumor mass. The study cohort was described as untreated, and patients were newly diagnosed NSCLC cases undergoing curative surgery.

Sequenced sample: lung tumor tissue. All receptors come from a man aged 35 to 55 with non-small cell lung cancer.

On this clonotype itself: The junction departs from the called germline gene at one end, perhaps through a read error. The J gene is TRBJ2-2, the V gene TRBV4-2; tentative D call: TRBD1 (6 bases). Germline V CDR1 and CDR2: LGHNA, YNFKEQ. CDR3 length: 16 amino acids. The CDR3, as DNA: TGTGTCAGCAGCCAAGAACAGGGAACGTGCACCGGGGAGCTGTTTTTT. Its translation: CVSSQEQGTCTGELFF.

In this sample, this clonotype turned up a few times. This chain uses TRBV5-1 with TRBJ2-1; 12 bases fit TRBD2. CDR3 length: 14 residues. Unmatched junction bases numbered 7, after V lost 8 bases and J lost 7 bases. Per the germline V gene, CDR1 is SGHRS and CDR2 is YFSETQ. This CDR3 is CASSAGLAGNEQFF. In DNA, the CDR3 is TGCGCCAGTTCAGCCGGACTAGCGGGGAATGAGCAGTTCTTC.

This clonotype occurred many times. The CDR3 reads CASSQSGGGIDAGYTF. The CDR3 DNA reads as TGTGCCAGCAGCCAATCGGGAGGGGGCATCGACGCTGGCTACACCTTC. The V call is TRBV16, the J call TRBJ1-2; 7 bases align to TRBD1. V lost 0 bases, J lost 7 bases, and 11 bases stayed unmatched. The CDR3 is 16 residues long. The germline gives CDR1 KGHSY, CDR2 FQNENV.

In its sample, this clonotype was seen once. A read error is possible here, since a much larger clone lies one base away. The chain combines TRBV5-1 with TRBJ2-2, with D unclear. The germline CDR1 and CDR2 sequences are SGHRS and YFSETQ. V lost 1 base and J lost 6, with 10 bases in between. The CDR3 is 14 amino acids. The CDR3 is CASSLCEQPGELFF. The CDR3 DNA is TGCGCCAGCAGCTTGTGCGAGCAACCCGGGGAGCTGTTTTTT.

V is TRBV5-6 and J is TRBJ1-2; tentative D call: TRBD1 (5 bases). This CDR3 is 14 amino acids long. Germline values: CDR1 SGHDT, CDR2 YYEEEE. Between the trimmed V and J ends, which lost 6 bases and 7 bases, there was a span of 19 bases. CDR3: CASIPRRGLVGYTF. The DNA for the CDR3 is TGTGCCAGCATCCCTAGACGGGGCCTGGTTGGCTACACCTTC.

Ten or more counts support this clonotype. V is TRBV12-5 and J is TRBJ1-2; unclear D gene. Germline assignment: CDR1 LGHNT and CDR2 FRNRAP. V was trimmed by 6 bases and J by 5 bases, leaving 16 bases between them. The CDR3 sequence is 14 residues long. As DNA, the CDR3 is TGTGCTAGTGGCTCCTCCGGGGTGGGATATGGCTACACCTTC. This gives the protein CASGSSGVGYGYTF.

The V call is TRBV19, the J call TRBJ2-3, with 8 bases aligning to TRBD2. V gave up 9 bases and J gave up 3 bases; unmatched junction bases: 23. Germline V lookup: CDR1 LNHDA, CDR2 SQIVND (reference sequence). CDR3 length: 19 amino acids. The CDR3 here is CASHTSGSGTGLYTDTQYF. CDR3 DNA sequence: TGTGCCAGCCATACAAGCGGGAGTGGAACCGGCCTTTATACAGATACGCAGTATTTT.

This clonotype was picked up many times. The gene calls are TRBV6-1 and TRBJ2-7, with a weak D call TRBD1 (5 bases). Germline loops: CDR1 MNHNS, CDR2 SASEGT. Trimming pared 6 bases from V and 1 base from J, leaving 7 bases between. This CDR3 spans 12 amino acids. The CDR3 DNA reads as TGTGCCAGCAGCCAGGGATCCTACGAGCAGTACTTC. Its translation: CASSQGSYEQYF.

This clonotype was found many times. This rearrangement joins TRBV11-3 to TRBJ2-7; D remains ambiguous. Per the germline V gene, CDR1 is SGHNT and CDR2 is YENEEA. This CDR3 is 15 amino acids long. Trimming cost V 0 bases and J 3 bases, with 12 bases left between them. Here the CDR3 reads CASSLEPGPFYEQYF. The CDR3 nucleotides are TGTGCCAGCAGCTTAGAGCCCGGTCCTTTCTACGAGCAGTACTTC.

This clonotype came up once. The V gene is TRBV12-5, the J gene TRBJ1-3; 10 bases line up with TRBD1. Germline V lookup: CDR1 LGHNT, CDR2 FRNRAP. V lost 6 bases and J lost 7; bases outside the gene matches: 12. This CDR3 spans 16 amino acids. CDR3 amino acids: CASGRGLRTGGNTIYF. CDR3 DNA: TGTGCTAGTGGACGAGGATTAAGGACAGGGGGGAACACCATATATTTT. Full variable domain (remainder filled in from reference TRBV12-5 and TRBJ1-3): DARVTQTPRHKVTEMGQEVTMRCQPILGHNTVFWYRQTMMQGLELLAYFRNRAPLDDSGMPKDRFSAEMPDATLATLKIQPSEPRDSAVYFCASGRGLRTGGNTIYFGEGSWLTVV.

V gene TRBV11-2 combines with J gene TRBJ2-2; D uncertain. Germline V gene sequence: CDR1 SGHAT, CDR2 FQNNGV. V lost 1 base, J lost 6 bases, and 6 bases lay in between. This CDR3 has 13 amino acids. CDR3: CASSLVRPGELFF. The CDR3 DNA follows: TGTGCCAGCAGCTTAGTAAGACCCGGGGAGCTGTTTTTT.

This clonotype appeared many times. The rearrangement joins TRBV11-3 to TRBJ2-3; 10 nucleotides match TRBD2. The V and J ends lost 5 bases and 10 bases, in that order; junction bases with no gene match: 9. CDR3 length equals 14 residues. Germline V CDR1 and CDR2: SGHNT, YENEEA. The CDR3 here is CASSLGLASAPQYF. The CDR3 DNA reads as TGTGCCAGCAGCCTGGGACTAGCGTCGGCTCCGCAGTATTTT.

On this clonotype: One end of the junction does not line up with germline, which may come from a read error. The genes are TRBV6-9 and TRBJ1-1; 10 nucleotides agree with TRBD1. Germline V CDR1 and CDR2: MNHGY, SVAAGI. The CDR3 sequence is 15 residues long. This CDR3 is CASSYVGTGVTKAFF. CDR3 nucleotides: TGTGCCAGCAGTTACGTAGGGACAGGGGTGACTAAAGCCTTCTTT.

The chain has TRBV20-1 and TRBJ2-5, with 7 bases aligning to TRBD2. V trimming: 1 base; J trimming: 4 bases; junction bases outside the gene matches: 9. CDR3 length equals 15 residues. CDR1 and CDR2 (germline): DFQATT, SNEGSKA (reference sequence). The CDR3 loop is CSARVWLAVGETQYF. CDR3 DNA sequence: TGCAGTGCTAGAGTCTGGCTAGCGGTCGGAGAGACCCAGTACTTC.

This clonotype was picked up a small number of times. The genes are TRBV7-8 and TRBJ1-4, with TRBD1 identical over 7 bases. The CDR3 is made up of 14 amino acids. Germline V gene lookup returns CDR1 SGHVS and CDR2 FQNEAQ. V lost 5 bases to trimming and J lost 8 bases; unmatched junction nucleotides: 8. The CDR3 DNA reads TGTGCCAGCAGCATCACAGGGGAAGTCGAAAAACTGTTTTTT. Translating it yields CASSITGEVEKLFF.

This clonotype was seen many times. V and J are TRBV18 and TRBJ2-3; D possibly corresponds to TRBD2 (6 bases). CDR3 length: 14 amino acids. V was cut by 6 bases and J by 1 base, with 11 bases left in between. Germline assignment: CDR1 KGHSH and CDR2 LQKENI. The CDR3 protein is CASSGGIGTDTQYF. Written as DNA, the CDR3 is TGTGCCAGCTCGGGCGGGATCGGCACAGATACGCAGTATTTT.

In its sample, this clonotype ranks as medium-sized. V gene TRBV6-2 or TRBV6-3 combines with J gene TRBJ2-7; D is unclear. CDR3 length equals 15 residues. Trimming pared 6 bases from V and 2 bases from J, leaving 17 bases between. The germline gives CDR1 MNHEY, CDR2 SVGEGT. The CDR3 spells CASSDPPTLTYEQYF. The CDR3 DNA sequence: TGTGCCAGCAGCGACCCTCCGACACTTACCTACGAGCAGTACTTC.

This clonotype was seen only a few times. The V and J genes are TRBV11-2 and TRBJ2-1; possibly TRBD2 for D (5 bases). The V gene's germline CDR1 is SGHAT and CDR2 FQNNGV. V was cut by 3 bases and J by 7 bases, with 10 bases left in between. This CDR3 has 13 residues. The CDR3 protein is CASSFPAGNEQFF. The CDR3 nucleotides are TGTGCCAGCAGCTTTCCTGCGGGTAATGAGCAGTTCTTC.

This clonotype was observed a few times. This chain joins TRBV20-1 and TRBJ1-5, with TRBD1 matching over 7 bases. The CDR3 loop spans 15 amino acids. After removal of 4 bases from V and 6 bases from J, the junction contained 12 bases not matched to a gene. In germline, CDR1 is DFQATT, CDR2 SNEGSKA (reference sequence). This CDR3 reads CSATEQGSVTQPQHF. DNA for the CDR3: TGCAGTGCTACCGAACAGGGGTCCGTGACTCAGCCCCAGCATTTT.

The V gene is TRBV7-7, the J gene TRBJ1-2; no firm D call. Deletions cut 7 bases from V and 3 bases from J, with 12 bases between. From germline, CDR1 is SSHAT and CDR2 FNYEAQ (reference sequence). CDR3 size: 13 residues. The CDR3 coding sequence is TGTGCCAGCAACCCCATGCGCGACTATGGCTACACCTTC. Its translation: CASNPMRDYGYTF.

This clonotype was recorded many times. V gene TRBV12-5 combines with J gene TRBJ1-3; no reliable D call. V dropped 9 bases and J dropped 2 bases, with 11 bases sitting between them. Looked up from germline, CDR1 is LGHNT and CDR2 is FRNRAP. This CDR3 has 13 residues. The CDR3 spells CASRLSAGNTIYF. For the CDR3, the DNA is TGTGCTAGCAGGTTAAGTGCTGGAAACACCATATATTTT.

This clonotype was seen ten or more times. CDR3 loop: CSVAHNEQFF. The CDR3 DNA reads TGCAGCGTTGCGCACAATGAGCAGTTCTTC. The chain couples TRBV29-1 to TRBJ2-1; D is uncertain. From germline, CDR1 is SQVTM and CDR2 ANQGSEA. The CDR3 sequence is 10 residues long. The V end lost 4 bases, the J end lost 5 bases, and 3 bases lay between the germline ends.

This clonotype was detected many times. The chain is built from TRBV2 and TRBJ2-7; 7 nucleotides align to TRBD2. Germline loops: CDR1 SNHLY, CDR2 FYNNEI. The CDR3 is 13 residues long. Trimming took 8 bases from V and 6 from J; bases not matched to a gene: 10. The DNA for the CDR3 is TGTGCCAGCGGTCGTGCGGGAGCTGGCGAGCAGTACTTC. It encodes CASGRAGAGEQYF. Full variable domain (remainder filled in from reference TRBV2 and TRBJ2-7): EPEVTQTPSHQVTQMGQEVILRCVPISNHLYFYWYRQILGQKVEFLVSFYNNEISEKSEIFDDQFSVERPDGSNFTLKIRSTKLEDSAMYFCASGRAGAGEQYFGPGTRLTVT.

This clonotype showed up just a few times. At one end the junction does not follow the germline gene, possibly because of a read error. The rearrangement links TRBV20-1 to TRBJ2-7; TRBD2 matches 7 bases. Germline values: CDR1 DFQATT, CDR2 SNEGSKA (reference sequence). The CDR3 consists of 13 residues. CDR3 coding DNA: TGCGGTGCTACCGAGCGGGAAGCTTACGAGCAGTACTTC. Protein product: CGATEREAYEQYF.

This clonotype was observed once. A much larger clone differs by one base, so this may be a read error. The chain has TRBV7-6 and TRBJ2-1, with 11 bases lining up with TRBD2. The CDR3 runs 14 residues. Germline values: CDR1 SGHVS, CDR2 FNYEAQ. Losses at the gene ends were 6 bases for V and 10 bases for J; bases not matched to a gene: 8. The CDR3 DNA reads TGTGCCAGCAGAGAACTAGCGGGAGTATGGGAGCAGTTCTTC. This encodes CASRELAGVWEQFF. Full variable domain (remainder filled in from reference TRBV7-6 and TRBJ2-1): GAGVSQSPRYKVTKRGQDVALRCDPISGHVSLYWYRQALGQGPEFLTYFNYEAQQDKSGLPNDRFSAERPEGSISTLTIQRTEQRDSAMYRCASRELAGVWEQFFGPGTRLTVL.

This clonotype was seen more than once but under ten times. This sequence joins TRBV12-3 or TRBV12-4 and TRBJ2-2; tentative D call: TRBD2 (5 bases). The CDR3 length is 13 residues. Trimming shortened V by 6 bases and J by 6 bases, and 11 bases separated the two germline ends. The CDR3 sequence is CASRKTSPGELFF. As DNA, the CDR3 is TGTGCCAGCAGAAAAACTAGTCCCGGGGAGCTGTTTTTT.

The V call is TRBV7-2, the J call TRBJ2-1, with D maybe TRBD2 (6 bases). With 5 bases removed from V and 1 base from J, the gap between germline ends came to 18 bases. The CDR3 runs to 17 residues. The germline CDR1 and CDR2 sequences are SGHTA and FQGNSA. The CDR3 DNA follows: TGTGCCAGCAGCCCGAGGAACCTAGCGAATTCCTACAATGAGCAGTTCTTC. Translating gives CASSPRNLANSYNEQFF.

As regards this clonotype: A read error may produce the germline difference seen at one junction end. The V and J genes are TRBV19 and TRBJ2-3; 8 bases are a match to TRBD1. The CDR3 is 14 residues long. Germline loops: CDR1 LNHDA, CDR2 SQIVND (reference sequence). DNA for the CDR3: TGTGCCAGTAGCCGGGACAGGCTGGCAGATACGAAGTATTTT. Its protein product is CASSRDRLADTKYF. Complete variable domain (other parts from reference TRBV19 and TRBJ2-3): DGGITQSPKYLFRKEGQNVTLSCEQNLNHDAMYWYRQDPGQGLRLIYYSQIVNDFQKGDIAEGYSVSREKKESFPLTVTSAQKNPTAFYLCASSRDRLADTKYFGPGTRLTVL.

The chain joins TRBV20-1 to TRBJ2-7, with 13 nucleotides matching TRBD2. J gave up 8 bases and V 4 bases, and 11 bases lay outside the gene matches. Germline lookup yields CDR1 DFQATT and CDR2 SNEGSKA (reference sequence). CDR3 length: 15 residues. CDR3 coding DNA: TGCAGTGCTACCCGGACTAGCGGGAGAACATACAAGCAGTACTTC. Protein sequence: CSATRTSGRTYKQYF.

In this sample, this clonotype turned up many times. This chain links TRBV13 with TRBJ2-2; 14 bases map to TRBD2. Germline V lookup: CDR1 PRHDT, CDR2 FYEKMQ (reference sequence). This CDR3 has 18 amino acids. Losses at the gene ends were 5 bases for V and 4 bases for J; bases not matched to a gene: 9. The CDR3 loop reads CASSQGLAGGPVTGELFF. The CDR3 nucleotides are TGTGCCAGCAGCCAAGGACTAGCGGGAGGCCCTGTCACCGGGGAGCTGTTTTTT.

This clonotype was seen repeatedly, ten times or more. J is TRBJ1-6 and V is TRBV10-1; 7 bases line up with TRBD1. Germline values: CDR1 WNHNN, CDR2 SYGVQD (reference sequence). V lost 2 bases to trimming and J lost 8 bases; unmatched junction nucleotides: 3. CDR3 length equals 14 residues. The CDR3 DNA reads TGCGCCAGCAGTGAGACGGGACAGTATTCACCCCTCCACTTT. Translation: CASSETGQYSPLHF.